This T cell receptor (beta chain) emerged from a study of cytomegalovirus exposure and HLA in healthy donors. Study-level results: Presence/absence analyses assumed roughly uniform sequencing depth across donors, which may not hold. When analyzed later, a missense DCLRE1C variant was found to be linked to TCR beta V- and J-gene trimming. Sequencing had likely introduced a cluster of highly shared sequence variants as an artifact.

The CDR3 runs to 15 residues. V lost 4 bases to trimming and J lost 0 bases, with 13 bases between them. Germline loops: CDR1 SGHKS, CDR2 YYEKEE (reference sequence). This PCR relied on a set of 60 Vbeta primers and 13 Jbeta primers. TCRdb's table, derived via immunoSEQ multiplex PCR, lists solely in-frame clones and lacks some. In the table there are under 80,000 clones, about 80% of which are singletons. The donors comprised healthy bone marrow donors. Worth noting for this clone: Its antigen is undetermined.

Sequenced sample: PBMCs. The J gene is TRBJ1-1, the V gene TRBV5-5; TRBD1 might be the D (5 bases). This clonotype was obtained from a woman aged 40 to 50 in good health and CMV-seronegative. The CDR3 nucleotides read TGTGCCAGCAGCCCGGTGGGGGGTCTGAACACTGAAGCTTTCTTT. It encodes CASSPVGGLNTEAFF.